The T cell receptor (beta chain) described here comes from a study of post-analysis software for immune sequencing data. As to this clonotype: Its antigen is unidentified. A junction end diverges from the germline sequence, so it may reflect a read error.

The CDR3 consists of 13 residues. Unique molecular identifiers were built into the TCR beta cDNA libraries. TCRdb re-analysed the PCR reads in MiXCR, keeping a single row per CDR3 protein. The sample lists about 460,000 distinct CDR3 sequences; around 40% were seen once. The study's findings and limits: In patients, four to six TRBV segments were more frequent than in controls, with TRBV5-6, TRBV5-1 and TRBV20-1 among them.

The V call is TRBV12-3 or TRBV12-4, the J call TRBJ2-4; D tentatively reads TRBD1 or TRBD2 (5 bases each). Material for sequencing was blood. The sequence derives from a girl under 18 with multiple sclerosis. The CDR3 DNA reads as TGTGCCTGCAGCCTGGGACGGCAAAACATTCAGTACTTC. Its protein product is CACSLGRQNIQYF.